Below, 3 T cell receptor beta chains from the same sample are listed, as sequenced in a study of blood T cell repertoires in COVID-19. Some clones are missing from TCRdb's copy, which holds only in-frame ones; the method was immunoSEQ multiplex PCR. The repertoire holds around 150,000 clones, with about 90% as singletons. Sequencing was done on a sample of peripheral blood. The receptors derive from a man aged 25-40 years with COVID-19, enrolled during active disease.

This chain links TRBV28 with TRBJ1-1; tentative D call: TRBD1 (6 bases). V dropped 6 bases and J dropped 1 base, with 9 bases sitting between them. Germline V gene sequence: CDR1 MDHEN, CDR2 SYDVKM. The CDR3 loop spans 13 amino acids. CDR3 bases: TGTGCCAGCAGCCGGACAGCGAACACTGAAGCTTTCTTT. This gives the protein CASSRTANTEAFF.

This chain uses TRBV2 with TRBJ2-5; D may be TRBD1 (6 bases). This CDR3 contains 13 residues. CDR1 and CDR2 (germline): SNHLY, FYNNEI. Between the trimmed V and J ends, which lost 6 bases and 7 bases, there was a span of 15 bases. CDR3 nucleotides: TGTGCCAGCAGGGACAGCGAAGTTGCGACCCAGTACTTC. As protein: CASRDSEVATQYF. The complete variable domain, with remaining parts taken from reference TRBV2 and TRBJ2-5, reads EPEVTQTPSHQVTQMGQEVILRCVPISNHLYFYWYRQILGQKVEFLVSFYNNEISEKSEIFDDQFSVERPDGSNFTLKIRSTKLEDSAMYFCASRDSEVATQYFGPGTRLLVL.

The CDR3, as DNA: TGTGCCAGCACCGTGGGACAGGGGAGACACAATGAGCAGTTCTTC. The encoded protein is CASTVGQGRHNEQFF. The chain links TRBV13 to TRBJ2-1; 10 nucleotides line up with TRBD1. This CDR3 spans 15 amino acids. Germline V lookup: CDR1 PRHDT, CDR2 FYEKMQ (reference sequence). With 7 bases clipped from V and 5 bases from J, the junction kept 8 bases outside the gene matches.